This T cell receptor (beta chain) emerged from a study of CD8 T cells in Susac syndrome. Study-level results: The total CD8+ repertoires contained about 15 Susac-specific public clones, and the CD8+ TEMRA repertoires contained 4 to 6.

The CDR3 length is 17 residues. V lost 0 bases and J lost 2, with 17 bases in between. Germline CDR1 is SQVTM and CDR2 is ANQGSEA. Reverse transcription used about 0.45 to 1 ug RNA and random hexamers. The immunoSEQ assay covered 54 Vbeta and 13 Jbeta segments for CDR3. TCRdb redid the calling of the immunoSEQ multiplex PCR reads with MiXCR, one entry per CDR3 protein. The repertoire consists of 100,000 to 150,000 distinct CDR3 sequences, with 90% to 95% occurring once and the leading ten covering around 0.2%. On this clonotype itself: The antigen is undetermined.

The specimen sequenced was CD8+ T cells from PBMCs. The chain carries TRBV29-1 and TRBJ2-1, with D unresolved. The source is a human donor with Susac syndrome. CDR3 DNA sequence: TGCAGCGTTGAAGAGGGGAAGGTTTCCGGACCCTACAATGAGCAGTTCTTC. This translates into CSVEEGKVSGPYNEQFF.